This passage covers 5 T cell receptor beta chains from one sample sequenced in a study of cytomegalovirus exposure and HLA in healthy donors. The PCR ran on 60 Vbeta and 13 Jbeta primers. Some clones are missing from TCRdb's copy, which holds only in-frame ones; the method was immunoSEQ multiplex PCR. The sample holds about 130,000 clones, about 8.5% seen once. Sequencing input: PBMCs. The source is a middle-aged man in good health and CMV-seronegative.

This clone was counted between two and nine times. V is TRBV7-9 and J is TRBJ2-2; D is unresolved. The CDR3 contains 14 residues. The germline V gene has CDR1 SEHNR and CDR2 FQNEAQ (reference sequence). V shed 2 bases and J shed 3 bases, with 7 bases lying between them. This CDR3 reads CASSLNSDTGELFF. The DNA for the CDR3 is TGTGCCAGCAGCTTAAATTCTGACACCGGGGAGCTGTTTTTT.

This chain links TRBV4-2 with TRBJ2-1; weak D call: TRBD2 (6 bases). Germline CDR1 and CDR2: LGHNA and YNFKEQ. The CDR3 runs to 16 residues. V lost 0 bases and J 0 bases, leaving 9 bases between the germline ends. The DNA for the CDR3 is TGTGCCAGCAGCCAAGATTACGGGGGCTCCTACAATGAGCAGTTCTTC. This codes for CASSQDYGGSYNEQFF.

This clone appeared a few times. The chain employs TRBV9 and TRBJ1-2, with D tentatively TRBD1 (6 bases). The CDR3 consists of 16 residues. Germline V gene data show CDR1 as SGDLS and CDR2 as YYNGEE. V lost 4 bases to trimming and J lost 4 bases, with 20 bases between them. CDR3 DNA: TGTGCCAGCAGCCATCCTAGGGGGGGTCTAAGCTATGGCTACACCTTC. Its protein is CASSHPRGGLSYGYTF.

This clone was recorded a few times. J is TRBJ2-7 and V is TRBV6-6; the D is unclear. Trimming cost V 6 bases and J 5 bases, with 14 bases left between them. Looked up from germline, CDR1 is MNHNY and CDR2 is SVGAGI (reference sequence). This CDR3 has 13 amino acids. CDR3 bases: TGTGCCAGCAGGAACGAGGTCCGGGACGAGCAGTACTTC. It encodes CASRNEVRDEQYF.

J is TRBJ1-2 and V is TRBV11-2; a weak D match, TRBD1 (5 bases). Trimming took 0 bases from V and 7 from J, leaving 9 bases between them. Germline CDR1 reads SGHAT; CDR2 reads FQNNGV. This CDR3 has 13 amino acids. The DNA for the CDR3 is TGTGCCAGCAGCTTAGATCGGACACTTGGCTACACCTTC. As protein: CASSLDRTLGYTF.